The source of this TCR beta chain is a study of T cell repertoires in cytomegalovirus infection. Across the whole study: The public TCR beta signatures pointed to both CMV infection and matching HLA type. General study findings and limits: The ex vivo response was dominated by HLA-C-restricted CMV-specific TCR beta clonotypes.

Germline loops: CDR1 MNHEY, CDR2 SVGAGI. The CDR3 totals 15 residues. Trimming cost V 0 bases and J 1 base, with 7 bases left between them. On this clonotype itself: Its antigen is undetermined.

Via MiXCR, TCRdb re-called the reads, giving one row per CDR3 protein. Of roughly 250,000 distinct CDR3 sequences in the sample, under 25% were seen once. The chain links TRBV6-5 to TRBJ1-5; D is undetermined. This clonotype was obtained from a human donor in good health (CMV status not recorded). Some clones in this sample may be carry-over from other donors' samples. Sequencing input: CD8+ T cells from PBMCs. CDR3: CASSYSEGSNQPQHF. The CDR3 bases are TGTGCCAGCAGTTACTCTGAAGGGAGCAATCAGCCCCAGCATTTT.